Presented here are 18 T cell receptor beta chains from one specimen sequenced in a study of T cell responses to AZD1222 COVID-19 vaccine listed by TCRdb under 2021. The library came from the immunoSEQ multiplex PCR assay. TCRdb stores this immuneACCESS table with in-frame sequences only. Part of the clones is absent; in the studies checked, under half of the shortfall reflects unresolved V genes, and no reason is known for the rest. Present in this sample are about 150,000 clones, roughly 89% of which were seen just once. Jointly, the top ten make up around 0.99% of the sample. Explained via the paper, the time point label denotes: about 28 days (+/-7) after the second vaccine dose. The input for sequencing was peripheral blood, taken 28 days after the second AZD1222 dose. These TCRs come from an adult who received the AZD1222 COVID-19 vaccine.

The genes are TRBV4-3 and TRBJ1-4; D not resolved. Germline CDR1 and CDR2: LGHNA and YSLEER. The CDR3 contains 16 residues. V was shortened by 0 bases and J by 4 bases, with 12 bases between the two germline ends. In DNA form, the CDR3 reads TGCGCCAGCAGCCAAGATTGGCGGAGTAATAATGAAAAACTGTTTTTT. Protein product: CASSQDWRSNNEKLFF.

The genes are TRBV5-1 and TRBJ1-1, with 7 bases aligning to TRBD1. The CDR3 contains 13 residues. V lost 2 bases and J lost 6; bases outside the gene matches: 4. Per the germline V gene, CDR1 is SGHRS and CDR2 is YFSETQ. In DNA, the CDR3 is TGCGCCAGCAGCTTTACAGGGGCCCCTGAAGCTTTCTTT. It translates to CASSFTGAPEAFF.

The chain uses TRBV5-6 and TRBJ2-7; the D gene is possibly TRBD2 (6 bases). V lost 4 bases and J 2 bases, leaving 16 bases between the germline ends. The length of the CDR3 is 15 residues. Germline V gene data show CDR1 as SGHDT and CDR2 as YYEEEE. The chain's CDR3 is CASSPRREYTYEQYF. CDR3 sequence (DNA): TGTGCCAGCAGCCCACGCCGGGAGTACACCTACGAGCAGTACTTC.

The DNA of the CDR3 is TGTGCCAGCAGCTTAGATCCGGTGTCCGGGGAGCTGTTTTTT. Its translation: CASSLDPVSGELFF. The gene calls are TRBV7-9 and TRBJ2-2; D is unresolved. This CDR3 spans 14 amino acids. Germline CDR1 and CDR2: SEHNR and FQNEAQ (reference sequence). The ends were cut back, 1 base at V and 6 bases at J, with 9 bases in the middle.

This clone appeared a single time. This chain joins TRBV5-5 and TRBJ1-1; D is uncertain. Germline V gene lookup returns CDR1 SGHKS and CDR2 YYEKEE (reference sequence). Trimming removed 0 bases at V and 0 bases at J, with 3 bases between. The CDR3 is 13 residues long. CDR3 in amino acids: CASSLVLNTEAFF. The CDR3 coding sequence is TGTGCCAGCAGCTTGGTTTTGAACACTGAAGCTTTCTTT.

The genes are TRBV19 and TRBJ1-5; maybe TRBD1 (6 bases). Trimming stripped 3 bases from V and 4 bases from J, with 16 bases between. The CDR3 is 16 amino acids. Germline assignment: CDR1 LNHDA and CDR2 SQIVND (reference sequence). The CDR3 reads CASSIEASQGNQPQHF. CDR3 in DNA: TGTGCCAGTAGTATTGAGGCCTCCCAGGGGAATCAGCCCCAGCATTTT.

This clone was picked up a small number of times. This chain joins TRBV18 and TRBJ1-2, with TRBD1 identical over 8 bases. The CDR3 is 15 residues long. Trimming removed 8 bases from V and 2 bases from J; junction bases left unmatched: 10. The germline gives CDR1 KGHSH, CDR2 LQKENI. CDR3 sequence reads: CASDTGTGLNYGYTF. Written as DNA, the CDR3 is TGTGCCAGCGACACCGGGACAGGCTTGAACTATGGCTACACCTTC.

The genes are TRBV6-2 or TRBV6-3 and TRBJ2-7; TRBD2 agrees at 12 bases. This CDR3 has 18 residues. Germline lookup yields CDR1 MNHEY and CDR2 SVGEGT. V shed 4 bases, J shed 2 bases, and the junction held 12 bases outside the gene matches. CDR3 sequence: CASSSLGTSGYRTYEQYF. DNA for the CDR3: TGTGCCAGCAGTTCGTTGGGGACTAGCGGGTACCGTACCTACGAGCAGTACTTC.

The chain carries TRBV5-6 and TRBJ2-7; possible D gene TRBD1, 5 bases. The germline CDR1 and CDR2 sequences are SGHDT and YYEEEE. The CDR3 length is 13 residues. Trimming removed 0 bases from V and 7 bases from J, with 11 bases in between. In DNA, the CDR3 is TGTGCCAGCAGCTTGGACAGGACGAGAGAGCAGTACTTC. It codes for CASSLDRTREQYF.

The chain is built from TRBV3-1 (or the pseudogene TRBV3-2) and TRBJ1-2, with unresolved D. CDR1 is LGHDT, CDR2 YNNKEL, per germline (reference sequence). V was shortened by 1 base and J by 3 bases, with 3 bases between the two germline ends. This CDR3 has 12 amino acids. The CDR3 sequence is CASSQVHYGYTF. The CDR3 bases are TGTGCCAGCAGCCAAGTCCACTATGGCTACACCTTC.

The chain is built from TRBV9 and TRBJ2-5; the D call may be TRBD1 or TRBD2 (6 bases each). CDR3 length: 16 amino acids. CDR1 is SGDLS, CDR2 YYNGEE, per germline. Trimming stripped 0 bases from V and 1 base from J, with 13 bases between. CDR3 DNA: TGTGCCAGCAGCGTAGGGGCCGGGGGCCGCCAAGAGACCCAGTACTTC. Its translation is CASSVGAGGRQETQYF.

The genes are TRBV19 and TRBJ2-7; D is unclear. Germline CDR1 reads LNHDA; CDR2 reads SQIVND (reference sequence). The CDR3 loop spans 14 amino acids. The V and J ends lost 3 bases and 0 bases respectively, with 9 bases between them. Here the CDR3 reads CASSIRTDSYEQYF. CDR3 sequence (DNA): TGTGCCAGTAGTATCAGGACCGACTCCTACGAGCAGTACTTC. The whole variable domain, remainder taken from reference TRBV19 and TRBJ2-7, is DGGITQSPKYLFRKEGQNVTLSCEQNLNHDAMYWYRQDPGQGLRLIYYSQIVNDFQKGDIAEGYSVSREKKESFPLTVTSAQKNPTAFYLCASSIRTDSYEQYFGPGTRLTVT.

The chain employs TRBV6-5 and TRBJ1-1; 7 bases are shared with TRBD1. The CDR3 has 14 amino acids. Germline CDR1 reads MNHEY; CDR2 reads SVGAGI. J lost 4 bases, V lost 5 bases, and 7 bases had no gene match. The CDR3 protein is CASSHRGGGTEAFF. The DNA for the CDR3 is TGTGCCAGCAGTCACAGGGGAGGCGGCACTGAAGCTTTCTTT.

The V and J genes are TRBV5-6 and TRBJ2-7; 10 bases are shared with TRBD1. The CDR3 has 16 amino acids. Germline V lookup: CDR1 SGHDT, CDR2 YYEEEE. The J segment lost 9 bases and the V segment lost 2 bases, leaving 14 bases of the junction unmatched. CDR3 coding DNA: TGTGCCAGCAGCTTAGGCACCGGGACAGGGGTGGTTGGGCAGTACTTC. It encodes CASSLGTGTGVVGQYF.

CDR3 nucleotides: TGCGCCAGCAGCTTGGCCTTTCCGGCGGGGGAGACCCAGTACTTC. Translated: CASSLAFPAGETQYF. This rearrangement joins TRBV5-1 to TRBJ2-5; D is possibly TRBD2 (6 bases). The V gene lost 0 bases and the J gene lost 5 bases, with 14 bases spanning the gap. CDR3 size: 15 residues. CDR1 is SGHRS and CDR2 is YFSETQ in the germline V gene.

J is TRBJ2-7 and V is TRBV7-2, with 9 bases identical to TRBD2. CDR1 and CDR2 (germline): SGHTA, FQGNSA. The length of the CDR3 is 17 residues. With V trimmed by 4 bases and J by 3 bases, 13 bases remained unmatched. In DNA form, the CDR3 reads TGTGCCAGCAGCTCATACAGCCTAGCGGGGATTCACTACGAGCAGTACTTC. It translates to CASSSYSLAGIHYEQYF.

The genes are TRBV4-1 and TRBJ1-1; 10 bases are a match to TRBD1. CDR3 length equals 16 residues. V lost 4 bases to trimming and J lost 3 bases; unmatched junction nucleotides: 8. The germline gives CDR1 MGHRA, CDR2 YSYEKL. Here the CDR3 reads CASSLQGQGFDTEAFF. CDR3 nucleotide sequence: TGCGCCAGCAGCCTTCAGGGACAGGGGTTTGACACTGAAGCTTTCTTT.

The chain links TRBV7-2 to TRBJ1-4; the D is unclear. This CDR3 contains 13 residues. V was trimmed by 5 bases and J by 7 bases, leaving 11 bases between them. The germline V gene encodes CDR1 SGHTA and CDR2 FQGNSA. The CDR3 bases are TGTGCCAGCAGCCAAAGATCGGGTGAAAAACTGTTTTTT. Translated, it gives CASSQRSGEKLFF.